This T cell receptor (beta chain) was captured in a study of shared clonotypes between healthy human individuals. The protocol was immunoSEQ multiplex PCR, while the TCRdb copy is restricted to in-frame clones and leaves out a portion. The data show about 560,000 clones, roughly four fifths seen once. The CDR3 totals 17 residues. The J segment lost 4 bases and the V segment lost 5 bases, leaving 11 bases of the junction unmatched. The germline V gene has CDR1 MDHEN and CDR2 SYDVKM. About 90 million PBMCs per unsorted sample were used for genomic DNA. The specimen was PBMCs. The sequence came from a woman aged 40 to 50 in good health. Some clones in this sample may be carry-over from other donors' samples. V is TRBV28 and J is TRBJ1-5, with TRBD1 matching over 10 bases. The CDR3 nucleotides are TGTGCCAGCAGTAGCCACCGAGGGACAGGGGCTAATCAGCCCCAGCATTTT. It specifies CASSSHRGTGANQPQHF.